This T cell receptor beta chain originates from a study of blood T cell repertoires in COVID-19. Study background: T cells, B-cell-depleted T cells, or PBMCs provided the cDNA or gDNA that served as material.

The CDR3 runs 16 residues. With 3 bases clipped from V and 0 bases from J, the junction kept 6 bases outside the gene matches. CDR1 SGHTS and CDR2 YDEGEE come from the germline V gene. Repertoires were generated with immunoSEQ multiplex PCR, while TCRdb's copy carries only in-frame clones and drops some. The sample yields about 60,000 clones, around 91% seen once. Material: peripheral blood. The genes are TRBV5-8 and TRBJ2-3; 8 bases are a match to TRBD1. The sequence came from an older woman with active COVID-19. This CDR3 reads CASSWGQVSSTDTQYF. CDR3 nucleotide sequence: TGTGCCAGCAGCTGGGGACAGGTCTCTAGCACAGATACGCAGTATTTT. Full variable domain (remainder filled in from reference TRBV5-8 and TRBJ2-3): EAGVTQSPTHLIKTRGQQATLRCSPISGHTSVYWYQQALGLGLQFLLWYDEGEERNRGNFPPRFSGRQFPNYSSELNVNALELEDSALYLCASSWGQVSSTDTQYFGPGTRLTVL.